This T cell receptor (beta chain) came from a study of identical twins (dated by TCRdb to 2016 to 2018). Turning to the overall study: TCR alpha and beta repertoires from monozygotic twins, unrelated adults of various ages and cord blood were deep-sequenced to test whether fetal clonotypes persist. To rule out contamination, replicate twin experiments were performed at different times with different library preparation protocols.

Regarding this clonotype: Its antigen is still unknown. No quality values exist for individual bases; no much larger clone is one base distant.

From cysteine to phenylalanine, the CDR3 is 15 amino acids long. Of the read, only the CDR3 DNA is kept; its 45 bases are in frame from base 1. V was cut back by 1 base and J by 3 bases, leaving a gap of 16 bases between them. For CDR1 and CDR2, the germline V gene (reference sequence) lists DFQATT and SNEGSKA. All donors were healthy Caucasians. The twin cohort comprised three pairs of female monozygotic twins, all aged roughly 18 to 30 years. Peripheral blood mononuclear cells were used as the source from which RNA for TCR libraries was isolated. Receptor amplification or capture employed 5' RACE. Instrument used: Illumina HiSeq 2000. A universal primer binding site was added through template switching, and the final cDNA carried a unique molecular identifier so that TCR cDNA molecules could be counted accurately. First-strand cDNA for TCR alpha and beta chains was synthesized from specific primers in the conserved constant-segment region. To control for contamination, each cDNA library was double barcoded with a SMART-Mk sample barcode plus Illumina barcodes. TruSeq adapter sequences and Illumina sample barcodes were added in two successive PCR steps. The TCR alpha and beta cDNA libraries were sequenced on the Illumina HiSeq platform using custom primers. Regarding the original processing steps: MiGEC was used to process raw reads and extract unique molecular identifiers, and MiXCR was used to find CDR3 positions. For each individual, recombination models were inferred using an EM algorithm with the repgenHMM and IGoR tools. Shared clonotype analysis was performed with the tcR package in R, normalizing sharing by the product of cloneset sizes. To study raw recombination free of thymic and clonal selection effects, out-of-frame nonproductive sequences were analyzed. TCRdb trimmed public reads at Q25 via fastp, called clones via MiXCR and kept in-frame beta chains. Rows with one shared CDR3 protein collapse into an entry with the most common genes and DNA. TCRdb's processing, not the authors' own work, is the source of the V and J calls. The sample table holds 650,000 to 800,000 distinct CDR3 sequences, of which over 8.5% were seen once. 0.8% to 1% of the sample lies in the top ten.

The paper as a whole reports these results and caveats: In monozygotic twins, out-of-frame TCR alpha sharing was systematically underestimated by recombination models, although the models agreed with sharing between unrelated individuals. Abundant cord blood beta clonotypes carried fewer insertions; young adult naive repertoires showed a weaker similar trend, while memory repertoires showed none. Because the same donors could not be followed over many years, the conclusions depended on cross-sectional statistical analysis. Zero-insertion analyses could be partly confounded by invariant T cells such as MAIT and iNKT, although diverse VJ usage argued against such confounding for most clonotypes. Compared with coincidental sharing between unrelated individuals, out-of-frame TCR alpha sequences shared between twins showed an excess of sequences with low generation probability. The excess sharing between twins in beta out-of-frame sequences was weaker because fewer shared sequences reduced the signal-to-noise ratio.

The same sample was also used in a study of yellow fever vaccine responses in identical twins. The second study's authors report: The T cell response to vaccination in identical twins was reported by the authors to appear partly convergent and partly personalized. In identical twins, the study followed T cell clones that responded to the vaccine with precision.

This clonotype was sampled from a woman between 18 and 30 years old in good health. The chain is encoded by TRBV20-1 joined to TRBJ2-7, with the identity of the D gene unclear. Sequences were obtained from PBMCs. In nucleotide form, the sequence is TGCAGTGCTAGAGTTCCTGGAACACTAAACTACGAGCAGTACTTC. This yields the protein CSARVPGTLNYEQYF.